This section outlines one T cell receptor (beta chain) sequence together with its context. These data come from a study of cytomegalovirus exposure and HLA in healthy donors. Study-level background: Both the roughly 120 validation repertoires and the approximately 670 first-cohort repertoires used the same platform, as reported by a later analysis.

The repertoire was sequenced with immunoSEQ multiplex PCR; TCRdb's copy has only in-frame clones and lacks some. The profile shows about 50,000 clones, about 90% of them singletons. V was clipped by 7 bases and J by 5 bases, with 17 bases between them. Germline CDR1 reads MDHEN; CDR2 reads SYDVKM. The CDR3 contains 14 residues. The chain combines TRBV28 with TRBJ2-5; D perhaps matches TRBD1 (5 bases). The sequence was collected from a man aged 18 to 29 in good health and CMV-seronegative. Sequencing input: PBMCs. CDR3 nucleotides: TGTGCCAGCACCCCCGGACAAATCGGGGAGACCCAGTACTTC. Translating gives CASTPGQIGETQYF. The complete variable domain, with remaining parts taken from reference TRBV28 and TRBJ2-5, reads DVKVTQSSRYLVKRTGEKVFLECVQDMDHENMFWYRQDPGLGLRLIYFSYDVKMKEKGDIPEGYSVSREKKERFSLILESASTNQTSMYLCASTPGQIGETQYFGPGTRLLVL.